Listed below are T cell receptor beta chains from one sample, sequenced in a study of cytomegalovirus exposure and HLA in healthy donors. Data came from immunoSEQ multiplex PCR; TCRdb stores just in-frame clones and leaves some out. The data show fewer than 200,000 clones, roughly 90% seen once. The sample taken for sequencing was PBMCs. The receptors originated from a girl under two years old in good health and CMV-seronegative. Each CDR3 is given with its conserved first and last residue. Fields, in order: V gene, D gene, J gene, clone size, CDR3 protein, CDR3 DNA. The D gene is left open where the match is weak. The size field is filled for only some rows; it gives once, few, many or a size class.

>TRBV9|.|TRBJ2-5|.
CASSVSPGASGETQYF
TGTGCCAGCAGCGTAAGTCCAGGGGCCTCCGGGGAGACCCAGTACTTC
>TRBV6-1|.|TRBJ1-2|.
CASSEAVGTRLYGYTF
TGTGCCAGCAGTGAAGCAGTCGGGACTCGGCTCTATGGCTACACCTTC
>TRBV5-6|.|TRBJ2-3|.
CASSTGQNTQYF
TGTGCCAGCAGCACTGGACAGAATACGCAGTATTTT
>TRBV15|.|TRBJ1-2|.
CATSTPTGWGGYTF
TGTGCCACCAGCACCCCGACAGGCTGGGGAGGCTACACCTTC
>TRBV4-1|.|TRBJ2-2|.
CASSRGVGQDTGELFF
TGCGCCAGCAGCCGGGGGGTCGGACAAGACACCGGGGAGCTGTTTTTT
>TRBV5-1|.|TRBJ2-1|.
CASSEASPTDEQFF
TGCGCCAGCAGCGAGGCATCGCCAACCGATGAGCAGTTCTTC
>TRBV6-5|TRBD2|TRBJ2-1|.
CASSSILAVRNEQFF
TGTGCCAGCAGTTCGATACTAGCGGTGCGGAATGAGCAGTTCTTC
>TRBV6-1|.|TRBJ1-5|.
CASNQQGLAQPQHF
TGTGCCAGCAACCAACAGGGATTGGCGCAGCCCCAGCATTTT
>TRBV7-6|.|TRBJ2-5|.
CASSPYVGGETQYF
TGTGCCAGCAGCCCCTACGTCGGGGGAGAGACCCAGTACTTC
>TRBV2|.|TRBJ1-3|.
CASSTQTGFPSSSGNTIYF
TGTGCCAGCAGTACCCAGACGGGGTTCCCTTCGTCCTCTGGAAACACCATATATTTT
>TRBV27|.|TRBJ1-5|.
CASKPSRINNQPQHF
TGTGCCAGCAAACCGAGCAGGATCAACAATCAGCCCCAGCATTTT
>TRBV19|TRBD1|TRBJ2-5|.
CASSLRTGMETQYF
TGTGCCAGTAGTTTGAGGACAGGGATGGAGACCCAGTACTTC
>TRBV18|.|TRBJ1-5|.
CASTRQFSPLGINQPQHF
TGTGCCAGCACCCGACAGTTCAGCCCGTTGGGGATCAATCAGCCCCAGCATTTT
>TRBV29-1|.|TRBJ2-3|.
CSVVQGVGTDTQYF
TGCAGCGTTGTCCAAGGAGTAGGCACAGATACGCAGTATTTT
>TRBV18|.|TRBJ2-7|.
CASSPYPGAYEQYF
TGTGCCAGCTCACCATACCCAGGGGCCTACGAGCAGTACTTC
>TRBV5-1|TRBD1|TRBJ2-5|once
CASSSGGTGDETQYF
TGCGCCAGCAGCTCAGGGGGAACAGGGGACGAGACCCAGTACTTC
>TRBV4-1|TRBD2|TRBJ2-3|once
CASSQDVLAGGRGDTQYF
TGCGCCAGCAGCCAAGATGTTCTAGCGGGGGGGCGGGGAGATACGCAGTATTTT
>TRBV30|TRBD1|TRBJ2-3|.
CAWKTGVGADTQYF
TGTGCCTGGAAGACAGGGGTGGGCGCAGATACGCAGTATTTT
>TRBV29-1|.|TRBJ2-7|once
CSVVEGAYYEQYF
TGCAGCGTTGTGGAGGGAGCGTACTACGAGCAGTACTTC
>TRBV19|.|TRBJ1-1|.
CASEQGRGNTEAFF
TGTGCCAGCGAACAGGGAAGGGGGAACACTGAAGCTTTCTTT
>TRBV2|.|TRBJ1-2|.
CASSVPRGGYTF
TGTGCCAGCAGTGTCCCCAGGGGAGGCTACACCTTC
>TRBV6-5|TRBD1|TRBJ1-2|.
CASSSRGTGRYGYTF
TGTGCCAGCAGTTCTCGCGGGACAGGGCGATATGGCTACACCTTC
>TRBV7-9|.|TRBJ2-1|.
CASKYFEEQFF
TGTGCCAGCAAATATTTCGAGGAGCAGTTCTTC
>TRBV7-7|TRBD1|TRBJ2-1|.
CASSQGTGGDNEQFF
TGTGCTAGCAGCCAAGGGACAGGGGGAGACAATGAGCAGTTCTTC
>TRBV28|.|TRBJ1-3|.
CASSFTVGNTIYF
TGTGCCAGCAGTTTTACGGTTGGAAACACCATATATTTT
>TRBV4-2|.|TRBJ2-3|.
CASSPSWASAYEDTQYF
TGTGCCAGCAGCCCCTCTTGGGCTAGCGCCTACGAGGATACGCAGTATTTT
>TRBV27|.|TRBJ2-7|.
CASSLLKGEQYF
TGTGCCAGCAGTTTATTAAAGGGGGAGCAGTACTTC
>TRBV30|TRBD2|TRBJ2-7|.
CAWSVTSGRVNEQYF
TGTGCCTGGAGTGTAACGAGCGGGAGGGTCAACGAGCAGTACTTC
>TRBV6-6|TRBD1|TRBJ1-2|.
CASSPETGIGYTF
TGTGCCAGCAGCCCCGAGACAGGGATTGGCTACACCTTC
>TRBV30|TRBD1|TRBJ2-6|.
CAWKGVGTGPSGANVLTF
TGTGCCTGGAAAGGGGTCGGGACAGGGCCCTCTGGGGCCAACGTCCTGACTTTC
>TRBV4-1|TRBD1|TRBJ1-6|.
CASSQDMDRGSYNSPLHF
TGCGCCAGCAGCCAAGATATGGACAGGGGGTCCTATAATTCACCCCTCCACTTT
>TRBV7-8|TRBD2|TRBJ2-3|.
CASSWPSGGATDTQYF
TGTGCCAGCAGCTGGCCTAGCGGGGGGGCCACAGATACGCAGTATTTT
>TRBV5-1|.|TRBJ2-7|once
CASSLDTYRKRNPYEQYF
TGCGCCAGCAGCTTGGATACCTACAGGAAACGAAATCCCTACGAGCAGTACTTC
>TRBV30|.|TRBJ2-7|.
CAWSPGHVGSYEQYF
TGTGCCTGGAGTCCCGGCCACGTGGGGAGCTACGAGCAGTACTTC
>TRBV27|.|TRBJ2-2|.
CASRFRRTANTGELFF
TGTGCCAGCAGATTTCGTCGGACAGCGAACACCGGGGAGCTGTTTTTT
>TRBV11-1|.|TRBJ2-2|.
CASSFQGTGELFF
TGTGCCAGCAGCTTTCAGGGAACCGGGGAGCTGTTTTTT
>TRBV5-1|.|TRBJ2-5|.
CASSLSQGGSETQYF
TGCGCCAGCAGCTTATCGCAGGGAGGCTCAGAGACCCAGTACTTC
>TRBV19|.|TRBJ1-3|once
CASSIVFDRHSGNTIYF
TGTGCCAGTAGTATAGTTTTCGACAGGCACTCTGGAAACACCATATATTTT
>TRBV6-1|.|TRBJ2-5|.
CASSEARLETQYF
TGTGCCAGCAGTGAAGCCAGGTTGGAGACCCAGTACTTC
>TRBV7-9|TRBD2|TRBJ2-2|.
CASGSGGSGELFF
TGTGCCAGCGGTTCGGGGGGTTCGGGGGAGCTGTTTTTT
>TRBV18|TRBD1|TRBJ2-4|few
CASSYQDRGGDIQYF
TGTGCCAGCTCATACCAGGACAGGGGGGGGGACATTCAGTACTTC
>TRBV6-5|.|TRBJ2-2|.
CASSYLRVNPGELFF
TGTGCCAGCAGTTACCTCAGGGTAAACCCCGGGGAGCTGTTTTTT
>TRBV5-1|.|TRBJ2-6|few
CASSLVQGANVLTF
TGCGCCAGCAGCTTGGTCCAGGGGGCCAACGTCCTGACTTTC
>TRBV19|.|TRBJ1-2|.
CASRKDRSPNYGYTF
TGTGCCAGCAGGAAGGACAGATCACCAAACTATGGCTACACCTTC
>TRBV9|.|TRBJ1-5|.
CASSETVGSQPQHF
TGTGCCAGCAGCGAGACAGTTGGAAGTCAGCCCCAGCATTTT
>TRBV11-2|.|TRBJ2-3|.
CASSFGTGSRRASDTQYF
TGTGCCAGCAGCTTCGGAACAGGGTCTCGTAGGGCATCAGATACGCAGTATTTT
>TRBV9|TRBD1|TRBJ2-5|.
CASSLTGVEKTQYF
TGTGCCAGCAGCTTGACAGGGGTTGAGAAGACCCAGTACTTC
>TRBV5-8|TRBD1|TRBJ1-6|.
CASSLAGGSPLHF
TGTGCCAGCAGCTTGGCAGGGGGCTCACCCCTCCACTTT
>TRBV25-1|.|TRBJ2-3|few
CASSERVDPTDTQYF
TGTGCCAGCAGTGAGAGGGTAGATCCCACAGATACGCAGTATTTT
>TRBV6-1|TRBD1|TRBJ2-5|.
CAIDDGQGIETQYF
TGTGCCATCGACGACGGACAGGGGATAGAGACCCAGTACTTC
>TRBV6-6|TRBD1|TRBJ2-1|once
CASRNRDRGYNEQFF
TGTGCCAGCAGAAACCGGGACAGGGGGTACAATGAGCAGTTCTTC
>TRBV7-8|.|TRBJ1-4|.
CASSLDRVDEKLFF
TGTGCCAGCAGCTTAGACAGGGTAGATGAAAAACTGTTTTTT
>TRBV29-1|TRBD1|TRBJ2-1|.
CSVELQGVHEQFF
TGCAGCGTTGAGTTACAGGGGGTCCATGAGCAGTTCTTC
>TRBV4-1|.|TRBJ2-5|.
CASSQDILVRVQETQYF
TGCGCCAGCAGCCAAGATATACTAGTGAGAGTACAAGAGACCCAGTACTTC
>TRBV11-2|TRBD1|TRBJ2-7|.
CASSLGTGEQYF
TGTGCCAGCAGCCTTGGGACAGGCGAGCAGTACTTC
>TRBV4-1|TRBD2|TRBJ2-1|once
CASSPRGATYNEQFF
TGCGCCAGCAGCCCGCGGGGGGCAACTTACAATGAGCAGTTCTTC
>TRBV2|TRBD2|TRBJ2-5|.
CARTKAGWMETQYF
TGTGCCAGAACCAAAGCGGGGTGGATGGAGACCCAGTACTTC
>TRBV6-1|.|TRBJ2-7|.
CASSEGPGPGYEQYF
TGTGCCAGCAGTGAAGGTCCAGGCCCGGGATACGAGCAGTACTTC
>TRBV5-5|.|TRBJ1-2|.
CASSLVAGSYGYTF
TGTGCCAGCAGCTTGGTCGCAGGGTCCTATGGCTACACCTTC